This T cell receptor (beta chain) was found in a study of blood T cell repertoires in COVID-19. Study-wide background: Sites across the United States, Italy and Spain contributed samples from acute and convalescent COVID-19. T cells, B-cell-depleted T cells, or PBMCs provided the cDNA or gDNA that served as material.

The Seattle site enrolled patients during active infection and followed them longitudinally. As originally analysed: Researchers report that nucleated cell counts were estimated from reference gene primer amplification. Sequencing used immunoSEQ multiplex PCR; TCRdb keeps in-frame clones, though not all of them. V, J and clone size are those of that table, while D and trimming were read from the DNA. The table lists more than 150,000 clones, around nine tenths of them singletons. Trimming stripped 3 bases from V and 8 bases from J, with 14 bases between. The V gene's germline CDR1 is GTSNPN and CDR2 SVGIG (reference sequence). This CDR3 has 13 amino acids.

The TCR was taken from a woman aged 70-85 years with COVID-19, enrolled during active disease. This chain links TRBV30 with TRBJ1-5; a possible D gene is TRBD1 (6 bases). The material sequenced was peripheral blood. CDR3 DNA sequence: TGTGCCTGGAGAGGCAGGGGAACGGAGCCCCAGCATTTT. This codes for CAWRGRGTEPQHF.